This is a list of T cell receptor beta chains from one sample in a study of T-cell reconstitution after alpha-beta-depleted transplantation in children. MiXCR, run by TCRdb on the PCR reads, gives a single entry per CDR3 protein. Found here are 100,000 to 120,000 distinct CDR3 sequences, approximately 6.6% of them singletons; the top ten hold roughly 25%. Specimen: PBMCs, mostly from graft donor cells, collected 360 days after TCRalphabeta/CD19-depleted stem cell transplant. The receptors were sampled from a male patient between 2 and 10 years old who had a stem cell transplant for acute lymphoblastic leukemia, so the T cells may come from the graft donor. The CDR3 runs from the conserved cysteine through the conserved F or W.

len: 16; j_gene: TRBJ1-5; v_gene: TRBV7-2; CDR3aa: CASSRTGGSGNQPQHF
len: 15; j_gene: TRBJ2-7; v_gene: TRBV4-3; CDR3aa: CASSQTGTGEYEQYF
len: 15; j_gene: TRBJ2-7; v_gene: TRBV5-6; CDR3aa: CASSGSGGPYYEQYF
len: 11; j_gene: TRBJ2-5; v_gene: TRBV5-1; CDR3aa: CASSLAETQYF
len: 17; j_gene: TRBJ1-3; v_gene: TRBV4-1; CDR3aa: CASSQDSGQAGGNTIYF
len: 15; j_gene: TRBJ2-1; v_gene: TRBV10-3; CDR3aa: CAISVPGGRFNEQFF
len: 12; j_gene: TRBJ2-5; v_gene: TRBV5-1; CDR3aa: CASSLGLETQYF
len: 15; j_gene: TRBJ2-3; v_gene: TRBV7-9; CDR3aa: CASSLILRSTDTQYF
len: 16; j_gene: TRBJ2-1; v_gene: TRBV20-1; CDR3aa: CSARDIPTSGYNEQFF
len: 14; j_gene: TRBJ2-7; v_gene: TRBV4-2; CDR3aa: CASSPYKPSYEQYF